This T cell receptor beta chain was profiled in a study of T cell responses to AZD1222 COVID-19 vaccine. For the study at large: Doses given second, at about 4 or about 12 weeks, were pooled. Study conclusions and caveats: Spike was spanned by vaccine-associated CD4 TCRs, with dominance at 160-218 and 743-854. Donors in the cohort were predominantly white British and more often female, and clonal diversity was possibly underestimated. The breadth and depth of Spike-specific TCRs increased once two AZD1222 doses had been given.

CDR1 and CDR2 from the germline V gene are SGDLS and YYNGEE. There are 14 residues in the CDR3. The V and J ends lost 2 bases and 0 bases respectively, with 9 bases between them. The table came from immunoSEQ multiplex PCR; TCRdb's copy has only in-frame clones and leaves some out. The profile shows more than 95,000 clones, over 75% of them singletons. In regard to this clone: The antigen is not known.

The clonotype originates from an adult in good health. The sequenced sample was peripheral blood, obtained on day 0 of AZD1222 vaccination. The V call is TRBV9, the J call TRBJ2-7; D perhaps matches TRBD2 (6 bases). Written as DNA, the CDR3 is TGTGCCAGCAGCGTTCGGGGGAGCTCCTACGAGCAGTACTTC. This translates into CASSVRGSSYEQYF.